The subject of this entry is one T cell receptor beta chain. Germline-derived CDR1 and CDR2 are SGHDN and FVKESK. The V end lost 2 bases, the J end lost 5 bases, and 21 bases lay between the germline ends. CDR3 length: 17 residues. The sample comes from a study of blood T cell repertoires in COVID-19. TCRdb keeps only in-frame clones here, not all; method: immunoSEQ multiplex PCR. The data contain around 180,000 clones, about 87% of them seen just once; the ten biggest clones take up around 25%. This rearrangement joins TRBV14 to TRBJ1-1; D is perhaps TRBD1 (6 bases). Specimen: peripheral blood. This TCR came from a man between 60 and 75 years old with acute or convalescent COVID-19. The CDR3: CASSQTPLQGKRTEAFF. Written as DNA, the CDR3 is TGTGCCAGCAGCCAAACCCCTTTACAGGGAAAGAGGACTGAAGCTTTCTTT.